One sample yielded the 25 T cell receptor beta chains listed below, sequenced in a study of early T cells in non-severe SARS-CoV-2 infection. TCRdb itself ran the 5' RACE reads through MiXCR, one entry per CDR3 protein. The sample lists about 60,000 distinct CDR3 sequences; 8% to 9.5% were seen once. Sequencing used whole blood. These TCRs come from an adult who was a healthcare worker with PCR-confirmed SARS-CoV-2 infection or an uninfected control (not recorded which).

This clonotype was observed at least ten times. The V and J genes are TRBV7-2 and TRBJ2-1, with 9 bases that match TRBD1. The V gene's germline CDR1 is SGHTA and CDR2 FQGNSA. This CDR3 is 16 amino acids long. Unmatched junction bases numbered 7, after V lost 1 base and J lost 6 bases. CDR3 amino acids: CASSLGLGTGSNEQFF. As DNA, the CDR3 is TGTGCCAGCAGCTTAGGTCTTGGGACAGGGAGCAATGAGCAGTTCTTC.

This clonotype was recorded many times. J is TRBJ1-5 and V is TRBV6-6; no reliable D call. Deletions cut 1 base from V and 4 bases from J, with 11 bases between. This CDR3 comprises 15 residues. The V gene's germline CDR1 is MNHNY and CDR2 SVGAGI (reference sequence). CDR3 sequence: CASSYLTEKNQPQHF. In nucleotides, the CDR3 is TGTGCCAGCAGTTACTTAACAGAGAAAAATCAGCCCCAGCATTTT.

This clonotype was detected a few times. In DNA, the CDR3 is TGTGCCAGCAGCGTGAACAGGGGCCTCTCTGGAAACACCATATATTTT. This encodes CASSVNRGLSGNTIYF. The chain employs TRBV9 and TRBJ1-3; TRBD1 matches at 7 bases. Germline V lookup: CDR1 SGDLS, CDR2 YYNGEE. Trimming at V came to 2 bases and at J to 0 bases, leaving 5 bases not matched to a gene. The CDR3 runs 16 residues.

CDR3 in DNA: TGTGCCAGCAGCTCACAGGGCGGGATGACAGATACGCAGTATTTT. Its protein product is CASSSQGGMTDTQYF. The rearrangement links TRBV7-2 to TRBJ2-3; D possibly uses TRBD1 or TRBD2 (6 bases each). The V end was cut by 4 bases, the J end by 3 bases, with 14 bases between. The CDR3 has 15 residues. Germline loops: CDR1 SGHTA, CDR2 FQGNSA.

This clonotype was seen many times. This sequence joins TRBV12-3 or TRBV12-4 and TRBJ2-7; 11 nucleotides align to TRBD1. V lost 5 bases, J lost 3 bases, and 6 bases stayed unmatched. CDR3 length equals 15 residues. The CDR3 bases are TGTGCCAGCAGTCAAGCCGGGACAGGGGGCTACGAGCAGTACTTC. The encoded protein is CASSQAGTGGYEQYF.

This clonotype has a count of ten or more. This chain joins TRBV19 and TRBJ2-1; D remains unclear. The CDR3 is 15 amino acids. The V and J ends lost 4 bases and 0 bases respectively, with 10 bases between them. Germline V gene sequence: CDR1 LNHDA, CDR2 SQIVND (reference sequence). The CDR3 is CASSRGPSSYNEQFF. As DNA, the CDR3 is TGTGCCAGTAGTAGAGGTCCGAGCTCCTACAATGAGCAGTTCTTC.

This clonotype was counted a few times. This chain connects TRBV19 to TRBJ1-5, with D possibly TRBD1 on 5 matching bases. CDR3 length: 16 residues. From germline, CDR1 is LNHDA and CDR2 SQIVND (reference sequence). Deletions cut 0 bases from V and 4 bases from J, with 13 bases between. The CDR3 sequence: CASSIEFARGNQPQHF. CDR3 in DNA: TGTGCCAGTAGTATAGAATTCGCCCGGGGGAATCAGCCCCAGCATTTT. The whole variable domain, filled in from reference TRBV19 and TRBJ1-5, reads DGGITQSPKYLFRKEGQNVTLSCEQNLNHDAMYWYRQDPGQGLRLIYYSQIVNDFQKGDIAEGYSVSREKKESFPLTVTSAQKNPTAFYLCASSIEFARGNQPQHFGDGTRLSIL.

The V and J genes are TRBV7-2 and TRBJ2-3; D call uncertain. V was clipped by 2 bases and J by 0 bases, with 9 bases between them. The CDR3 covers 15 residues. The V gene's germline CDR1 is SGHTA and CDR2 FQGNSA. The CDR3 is CASSLSRPSTDTQYF. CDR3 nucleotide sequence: TGTGCCAGCAGCTTATCCCGACCCAGCACAGATACGCAGTATTTT.

The CDR3 loop is CASSARRAKNIQYF. Written as DNA, the CDR3 is TGTGCCAGCAGTGCTAGGAGAGCTAAAAACATTCAGTACTTC. The chain recombines TRBV27 with TRBJ2-4; no firm D call. Germline V gene lookup returns CDR1 MNHEY and CDR2 SMNVEV (reference sequence). The germline V and J ends were trimmed by 5 bases and 4 bases, with 12 bases remaining between them. The CDR3 covers 14 residues.

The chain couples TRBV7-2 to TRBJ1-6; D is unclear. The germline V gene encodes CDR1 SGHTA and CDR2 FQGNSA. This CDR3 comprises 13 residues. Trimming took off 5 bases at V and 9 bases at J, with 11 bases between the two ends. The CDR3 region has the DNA TGTGCCAGCAGCCCCACGGGAGGTTCACCCCTCCACTTT. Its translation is CASSPTGGSPLHF.

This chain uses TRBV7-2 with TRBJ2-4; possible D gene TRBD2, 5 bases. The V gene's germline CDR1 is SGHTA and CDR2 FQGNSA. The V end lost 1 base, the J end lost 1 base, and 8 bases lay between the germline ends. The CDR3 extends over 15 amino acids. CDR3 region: CASSLDGDAKNIQYF. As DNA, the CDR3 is TGTGCCAGCAGCTTAGACGGGGATGCCAAAAACATTCAGTACTTC.

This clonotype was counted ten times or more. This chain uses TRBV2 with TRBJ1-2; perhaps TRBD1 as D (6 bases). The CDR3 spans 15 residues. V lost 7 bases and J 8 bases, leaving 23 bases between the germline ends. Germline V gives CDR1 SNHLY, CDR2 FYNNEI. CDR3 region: CASKREQGMLAGYTF. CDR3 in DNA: TGTGCCAGCAAAAGGGAGCAGGGGATGCTGGCCGGCTACACCTTC.

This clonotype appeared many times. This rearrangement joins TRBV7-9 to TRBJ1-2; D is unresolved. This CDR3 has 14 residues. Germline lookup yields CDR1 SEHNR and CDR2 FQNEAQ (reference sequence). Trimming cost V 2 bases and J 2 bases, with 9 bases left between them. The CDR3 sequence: CASSLFEQNYGYTF. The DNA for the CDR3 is TGTGCCAGCAGCTTATTCGAACAGAACTATGGCTACACCTTC.

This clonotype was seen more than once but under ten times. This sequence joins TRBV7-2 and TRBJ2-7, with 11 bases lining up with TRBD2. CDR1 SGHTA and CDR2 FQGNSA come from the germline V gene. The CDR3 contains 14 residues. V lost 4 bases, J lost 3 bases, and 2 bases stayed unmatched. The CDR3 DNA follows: TGTGCCAGCAGCTCTACTAGCGGGGGCTACGAGCAGTACTTC. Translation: CASSSTSGGYEQYF.

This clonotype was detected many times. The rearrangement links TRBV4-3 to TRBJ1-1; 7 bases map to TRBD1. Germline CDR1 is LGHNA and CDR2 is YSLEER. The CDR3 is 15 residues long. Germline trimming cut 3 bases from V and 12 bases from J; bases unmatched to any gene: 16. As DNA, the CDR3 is TGCGCCAGCAGCCAGGAGCCCGACAGGGAAGGAAGAACTTTCTTT. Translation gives CASSQEPDREGRTFF.

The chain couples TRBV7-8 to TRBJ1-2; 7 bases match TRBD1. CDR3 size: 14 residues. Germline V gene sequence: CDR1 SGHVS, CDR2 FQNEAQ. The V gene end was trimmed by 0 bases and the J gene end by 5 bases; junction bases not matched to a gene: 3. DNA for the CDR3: TGTGCCAGCAGCTTAGCGGCGGGACAGTATGGCTACACCTTC. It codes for CASSLAAGQYGYTF.

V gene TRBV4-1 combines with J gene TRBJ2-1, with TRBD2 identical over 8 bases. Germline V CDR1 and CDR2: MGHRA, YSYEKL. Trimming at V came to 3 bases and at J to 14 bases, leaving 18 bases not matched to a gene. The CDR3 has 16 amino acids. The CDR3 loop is CASSQIDLAGSKSEFF. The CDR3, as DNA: TGCGCCAGCAGCCAGATCGACCTAGCGGGCAGCAAATCGGAGTTCTTC.

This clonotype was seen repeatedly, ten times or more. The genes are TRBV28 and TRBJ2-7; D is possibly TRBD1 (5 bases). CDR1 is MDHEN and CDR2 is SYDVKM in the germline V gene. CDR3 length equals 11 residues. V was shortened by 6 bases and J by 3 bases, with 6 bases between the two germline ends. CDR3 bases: TGTGCCAGCAGGGGGCACTACGAGCAGTACTTC. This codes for CASRGHYEQYF.

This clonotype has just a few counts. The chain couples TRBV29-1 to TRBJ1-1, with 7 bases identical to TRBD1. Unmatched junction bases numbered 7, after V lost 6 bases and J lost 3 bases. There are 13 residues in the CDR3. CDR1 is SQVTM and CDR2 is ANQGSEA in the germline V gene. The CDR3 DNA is TGCAGCGTGTACAGACAGGGTCACACTGAAGCTTTCTTT. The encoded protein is CSVYRQGHTEAFF.

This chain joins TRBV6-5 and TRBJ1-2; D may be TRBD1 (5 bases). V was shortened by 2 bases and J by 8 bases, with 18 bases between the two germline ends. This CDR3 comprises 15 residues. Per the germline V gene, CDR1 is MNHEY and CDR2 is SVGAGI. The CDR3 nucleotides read TGTGCCAGCAGTTACGTGGGGACGGGAGGGGAAGGCTACACCTTC. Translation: CASSYVGTGGEGYTF.

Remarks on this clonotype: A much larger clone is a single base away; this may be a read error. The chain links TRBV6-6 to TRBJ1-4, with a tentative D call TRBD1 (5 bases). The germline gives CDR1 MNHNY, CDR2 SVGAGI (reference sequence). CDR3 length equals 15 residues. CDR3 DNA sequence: TGTGCCAGCAGTTACGGGGGGTTCACTAATGAAATACTGTTTTTT. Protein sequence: CASSYGGFTNEILFF.

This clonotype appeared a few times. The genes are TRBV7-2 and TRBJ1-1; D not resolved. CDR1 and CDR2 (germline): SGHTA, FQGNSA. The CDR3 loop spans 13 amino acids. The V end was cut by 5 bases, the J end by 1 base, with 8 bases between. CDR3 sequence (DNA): TGTGCCAGCAGCCAAGTGGCGAACACTGAAGCTTTCTTT. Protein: CASSQVANTEAFF.

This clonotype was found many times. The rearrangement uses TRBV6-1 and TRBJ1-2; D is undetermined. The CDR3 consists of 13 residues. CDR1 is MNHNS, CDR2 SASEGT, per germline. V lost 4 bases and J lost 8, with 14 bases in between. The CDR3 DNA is TGTGCCAGCAGTGGGTTTGGGTATGAAGGCTACACCTTC. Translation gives CASSGFGYEGYTF.

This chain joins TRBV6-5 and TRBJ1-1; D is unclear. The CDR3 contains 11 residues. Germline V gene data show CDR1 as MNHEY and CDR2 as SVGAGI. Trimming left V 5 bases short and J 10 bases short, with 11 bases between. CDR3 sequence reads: CASSPGGRAFF. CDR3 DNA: TGTGCCAGCAGTCCTGGCGGGAGAGCTTTCTTT.

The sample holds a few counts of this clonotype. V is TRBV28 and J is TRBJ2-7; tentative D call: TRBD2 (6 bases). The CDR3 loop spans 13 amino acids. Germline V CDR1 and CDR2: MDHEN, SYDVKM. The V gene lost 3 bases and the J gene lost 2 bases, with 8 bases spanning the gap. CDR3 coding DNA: TGTGCCAGCAGTTTGGGAGGCCCCTACGAGCAGTACTTC. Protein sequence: CASSLGGPYEQYF.